The clone carrying this TCR beta chain came up many times. What it binds is not known. This CDR3 spans 12 amino acids. Trimming cost V 3 bases and J 8 bases, with 10 bases left between them. Germline V CDR1 and CDR2: SGHAT, FQNNGV. A total of 2 million PBMCs stored at -80 degrees C provided the unsorted libraries. This specimen belongs to a study of neurological immune-mediated disorders. Study-wide findings and caveats: The level of TCR clonal expansion was highest in patients with HTLV-1-associated myelopathy and lowest in multiple sclerosis, where it fell below the level seen in healthy controls. When grouped phylogenetically, the repertoires of 18 of the 34 multiple sclerosis patients fell together in one related-CDR3 cluster, which is a possible signature.

5'RACE with 10-nucleotide random UMIs produced the cDNA. In TCRdb, the 5' RACE reads were re-called with MiXCR into one record per CDR3 protein. Here the sample spans roughly 62,000 distinct CDR3 sequences, 4.5% to 5.5% being singletons. The source of this sequence is a woman between 50 and 59 years old with multiple sclerosis. The chain carries TRBV11-2 and TRBJ1-1; the D is unclear. What was sequenced was PBMCs. In nucleotides, the CDR3 is TGTGCCAGCAGCTTTGTCGGGCGGGAAGCTTTCTTT. Encoded protein: CASSFVGREAFF.